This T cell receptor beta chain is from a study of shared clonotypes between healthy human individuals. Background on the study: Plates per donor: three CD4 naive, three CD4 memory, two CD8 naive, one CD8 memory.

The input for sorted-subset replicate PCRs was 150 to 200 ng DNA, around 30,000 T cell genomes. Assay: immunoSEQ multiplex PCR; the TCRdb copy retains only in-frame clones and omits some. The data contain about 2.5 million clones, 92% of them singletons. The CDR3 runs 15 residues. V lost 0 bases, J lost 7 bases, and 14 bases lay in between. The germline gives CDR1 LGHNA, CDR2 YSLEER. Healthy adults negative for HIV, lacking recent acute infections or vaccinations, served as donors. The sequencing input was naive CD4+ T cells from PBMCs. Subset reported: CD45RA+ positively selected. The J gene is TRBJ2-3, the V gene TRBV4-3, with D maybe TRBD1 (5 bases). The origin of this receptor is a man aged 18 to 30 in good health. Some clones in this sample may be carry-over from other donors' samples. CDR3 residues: CASSQEGQGTNTQYF. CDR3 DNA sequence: TGCGCCAGCAGCCAAGAAGGCCAGGGTACAAATACGCAGTATTTT.